Following are 24 T cell receptor beta chains from one sample sequenced in a study of blood T cell repertoires in COVID-19. The table came from immunoSEQ multiplex PCR; TCRdb's copy has only in-frame clones and leaves some out. The sample holds about 95,000 clones, around nine tenths seen once. The specimen was peripheral blood. Receptor source: a woman in her 70s with acute or convalescent COVID-19.

The chain recombines TRBV28 with TRBJ1-5, with a possible D match to TRBD1 (5 bases). This CDR3 contains 14 residues. V lost 6 bases to trimming and J lost 0 bases, with 9 bases between them. Germline CDR1 MDHEN, CDR2 SYDVKM. The CDR3 protein is CASRGGASNQPQHF. In DNA form, the CDR3 reads TGTGCCAGCAGGGGAGGGGCTAGCAATCAGCCCCAGCATTTT.

This chain connects TRBV5-6 to TRBJ1-2, with 9 nucleotides matching TRBD1. Germline values: CDR1 SGHDT, CDR2 YYEEEE. V trimming: 2 bases; J trimming: 4 bases; junction bases outside the gene matches: 3. The CDR3 spans 14 residues. The CDR3 protein is CASSLGQGLYGYTF. CDR3 sequence (DNA): TGTGCCAGCAGCTTAGGACAGGGGCTCTATGGCTACACCTTC. Looking up the rest from reference TRBV5-6 and TRBJ1-2 gives the full variable domain: DAGVTQSPTHLIKTRGQQVTLRCSPKSGHDTVSWYQQALGQGPQFIFQYYEEEERQRGNFPDRFSGHQFPNYSSELNVNALLLGDSALYLCASSLGQGLYGYTFGSGTRLTVV.

V gene TRBV19 combines with J gene TRBJ2-1, with 8 bases that match TRBD1. J gave up 4 bases and V 5 bases, and 4 bases lay outside the gene matches. The CDR3 covers 14 residues. Per the germline V gene, CDR1 is LNHDA and CDR2 is SQIVND (reference sequence). The CDR3 nucleotides are TGTGCCAGTAGTCGGACAGGGCTATACAATGAGCAGTTCTTC. It translates to CASSRTGLYNEQFF.

The chain employs TRBV27 and TRBJ2-1, with 9 nucleotides matching TRBD1. With 5 bases clipped from V and 7 bases from J, the junction kept 6 bases outside the gene matches. The CDR3 covers 14 residues. The germline V gene encodes CDR1 MNHEY and CDR2 SMNVEV (reference sequence). The CDR3 is CASSPQGASNEQFF. In DNA, the CDR3 is TGTGCCAGCAGTCCACAGGGGGCCTCGAATGAGCAGTTCTTC.

This chain links TRBV30 with TRBJ1-3; TRBD1 is a possible D gene (6 bases). Trimming cost V 1 base and J 9 bases, with 10 bases left between them. The length of the CDR3 is 12 residues. CDR1 GTSNPN and CDR2 SVGIG come from the germline V gene (reference sequence). The CDR3 region is CAWSGQGFTIYF. DNA for the CDR3: TGTGCCTGGAGTGGCCAGGGGTTCACCATATATTTT.

CDR3 amino acids: CASSLRGLPGNTIYF. The CDR3 nucleotides read TGTGCCAGCAGTTTAAGGGGGCTTCCTGGAAACACCATATATTTT. The chain joins TRBV27 to TRBJ1-3; 7 bases align to TRBD1. Losses at the gene ends were 2 bases for V and 2 bases for J; bases not matched to a gene: 3. CDR1 is MNHEY and CDR2 is SMNVEV in the germline V gene (reference sequence). CDR3 length: 15 amino acids.

This rearrangement joins TRBV11-3 to TRBJ1-3, with TRBD1 identical over 7 bases. Unmatched junction bases numbered 10, after V lost 5 bases and J lost 3 bases. The germline V gene encodes CDR1 SGHNT and CDR2 YENEEA. The CDR3 is 16 residues long. CDR3 in amino acids: CASSKQGGASGNTIYF. CDR3 nucleotides: TGTGCCAGCAGCAAACAAGGGGGCGCGAGTGGAAACACCATATATTTT.

The V call is TRBV5-1, the J call TRBJ1-6; D perhaps matches TRBD1 (6 bases). The V end was cut by 4 bases, the J end by 8 bases, with 13 bases between. Germline V gives CDR1 SGHRS, CDR2 YFSETQ. The CDR3 loop spans 14 amino acids. The CDR3 is CASSTTGRDSPLHF. The DNA of the CDR3 is TGCGCCAGCAGCACCACAGGGAGAGATTCACCCCTCCACTTT.

This rearrangement joins TRBV4-1 to TRBJ2-7, with TRBD2 matching 7 bases. Germline CDR1 MGHRA, CDR2 YSYEKL. Trimming removed 0 bases from V and 1 base from J; junction bases left unmatched: 6. The CDR3 is 16 residues long. The CDR3 bases are TGCGCCAGCAGCCAAGATGCCAGCGGGGCATCCTACGAGCAGTACTTC. The encoded protein is CASSQDASGASYEQYF.

This CDR3 reads CASSLLGTGNEKLFF. Written as DNA, the CDR3 is TGTGCCAGCAGCTTACTAGGTACAGGGAATGAAAAACTGTTTTTT. The chain recombines TRBV7-6 with TRBJ1-4; D perhaps matches TRBD1 (6 bases). Looked up from germline, CDR1 is SGHVS and CDR2 is FNYEAQ. CDR3 length: 15 residues. Trimming pared 2 bases from V and 5 bases from J, leaving 12 bases between.

The V gene is TRBV6-6, the J gene TRBJ2-3; no firm D call. Germline values: CDR1 MNHNY, CDR2 SVGAGI (reference sequence). V was cut by 2 bases and J by 5 bases, with 8 bases left in between. The CDR3 has 13 residues. The CDR3 here is CASSYGRGDTQYF. As DNA, the CDR3 is TGTGCCAGCAGTTACGGCCGAGGAGATACGCAGTATTTT.

The V call is TRBV27, the J call TRBJ2-5; 11 positions match TRBD2. Unmatched junction bases numbered 2, after V lost 4 bases and J lost 1 base. In germline, CDR1 is MNHEY, CDR2 SMNVEV (reference sequence). The CDR3 covers 15 residues. CDR3 in DNA: TGTGCCAGCAGTTCCCTAGCGGGGGGCCAAGAGACCCAGTACTTC. It is translated as CASSSLAGGQETQYF.

V usage is TRBV11-3 and J usage is TRBJ2-2; 10 bases match TRBD1. The CDR3 has 16 residues. With 5 bases clipped from V and 2 bases from J, the junction kept 5 bases outside the gene matches. The germline V gene has CDR1 SGHNT and CDR2 YENEEA. Here the CDR3 DNA reads TGTGCCAGCAGCCTCGGGACAGGGGTCAACACCGGGGAGCTGTTTTTT. Residues: CASSLGTGVNTGELFF.

The chain joins TRBV5-1 to TRBJ2-3; 9 bases are a match to TRBD2. This CDR3 has 16 residues. The J segment lost 2 bases and the V segment lost 3 bases, leaving 7 bases of the junction unmatched. Germline CDR1 reads SGHRS; CDR2 reads YFSETQ. CDR3 in amino acids: CASSSTSGPPTDTQYF. The CDR3 DNA reads TGCGCCAGCAGCTCCACTAGCGGGCCACCCACAGATACGCAGTATTTT.

The chain combines TRBV10-3 with TRBJ2-3; tentative D call: TRBD2 (5 bases). V was shortened by 0 bases and J by 2 bases, with 12 bases between the two germline ends. Germline assignment: CDR1 ENHRY and CDR2 SYGVKD. This CDR3 spans 16 amino acids. This CDR3 is CAISESREGFTDTQYF. CDR3 nucleotide sequence: TGTGCCATCAGTGAGTCAAGAGAGGGCTTCACAGATACGCAGTATTTT.

The chain is built from TRBV28 and TRBJ2-4; TRBD2 might be the D (5 bases). V shed 5 bases and J shed 0 bases, with 11 bases lying between them. Germline-derived CDR1 and CDR2 are MDHEN and SYDVKM. There are 15 residues in the CDR3. CDR3 residues: CASSPAGEAKNIQYF. The CDR3 region has the DNA TGTGCCAGCAGTCCCGCCGGGGAAGCCAAAAACATTCAGTACTTC.

The chain employs TRBV6-5 and TRBJ2-7, with D possibly matching TRBD2 (7 bases). Trimming left V 7 bases short and J 6 bases short, with 19 bases between. CDR1 MNHEY and CDR2 SVGAGI come from the germline V gene. There are 14 residues in the CDR3. CDR3 DNA: TGTGCCAGCACCACGGGGGGCAGGGAGGGCGAGCAGTACGTC. This gives the protein CASTTGGREGEQYV.

J is TRBJ2-3 and V is TRBV28; D may be TRBD1 (5 bases). This CDR3 is 15 amino acids long. The germline V and J ends were trimmed by 5 bases and 2 bases, with 14 bases remaining between them. Germline CDR1 MDHEN, CDR2 SYDVKM. The CDR3 loop is CASSDSGSPTDTQYF. The DNA for the CDR3 is TGTGCCAGCAGTGATTCAGGGTCTCCCACAGATACGCAGTATTTT.

Written as DNA, the CDR3 is TGTGCCAGTAGTATCTCAGGCCGAGAGACCCAGTACTTC. This translates into CASSISGRETQYF. The rearrangement uses TRBV19 and TRBJ2-5, with D hard to call. CDR3 length: 13 amino acids. Trimming removed 3 bases at V and 4 bases at J, with 9 bases between. The germline CDR1 and CDR2 sequences are LNHDA and SQIVND (reference sequence).

J is TRBJ2-3 and V is TRBV4-1; maybe TRBD2 (6 bases). This CDR3 comprises 16 residues. Trimming shortened V by 4 bases and J by 2 bases, and 16 bases separated the two germline ends. Germline V lookup: CDR1 MGHRA, CDR2 YSYEKL. CDR3 sequence (DNA): TGCGCCAGCAGCCGGACGACTAGTCTTCACACAGATACGCAGTATTTT. Residues: CASSRTTSLHTDTQYF.

This chain connects TRBV7-8 to TRBJ1-1; maybe TRBD1 (5 bases). Per the germline V gene, CDR1 is SGHVS and CDR2 is FQNEAQ. Trimming shortened V by 6 bases and J by 0 bases, and 8 bases separated the two germline ends. The CDR3 runs 13 residues. This CDR3 is CASRTTVNTEAFF. The CDR3 DNA sequence: TGTGCCAGCAGAACGACAGTGAACACTGAAGCTTTCTTT.

The chain carries TRBV7-7 and TRBJ2-2; D is uncertain. This CDR3 comprises 16 residues. The V and J ends lost 1 base and 0 bases respectively, with 9 bases between them. Germline V gives CDR1 SSHAT, CDR2 FNYEAQ (reference sequence). The CDR3 sequence: CASSLDLRPNTGELFF. The DNA for the CDR3 is TGTGCCAGCAGCTTAGATTTGCGGCCGAACACCGGGGAGCTGTTTTTT.

Regarding this clone: The same CDR3 also results from other DNA sequences found in this sample. The chain links TRBV19 to TRBJ1-2, with 10 bases that match TRBD1. V lost 3 bases and J lost 2; bases outside the gene matches: 3. The germline V gene encodes CDR1 LNHDA and CDR2 SQIVND (reference sequence). CDR3 length: 15 residues. The CDR3 here is CASSIGTGANYGYTF. CDR3 coding DNA: TGTGCCAGTAGTATCGGGACAGGGGCAAACTATGGCTACACCTTC.

Points on this clone: Distinct nucleotide sequences in the sample also encode this CDR3. The rearrangement uses TRBV2 and TRBJ2-7; the D gene is possibly TRBD1 (6 bases). Looked up from germline, CDR1 is SNHLY and CDR2 is FYNNEI. The CDR3 loop spans 16 amino acids. V was shortened by 2 bases and J by 1 base, with 15 bases between the two germline ends. The CDR3 sequence is CASSEPRQGRSYEQYV. The CDR3 nucleotides are TGTGCCAGCAGTGAACCGAGGCAGGGGAGATCCTACGAGCAGTACGTC.